The 19 T cell receptor beta chains listed next were all sequenced from one sample in a study of graft-versus-host responses after intestinal transplantation. TCRdb's copy holds only in-frame clones and misses some; the assay was immunoSEQ multiplex PCR. The sample carries 9,100 or so clones, around 90% recorded once. The sample here was PBMCs, taken roughly 42 days after intestinal transplant. These receptors were taken from a human patient who received an intestinal transplant, so some T cells may come from the graft donor.

This clone was observed once. The V and J genes are TRBV5-1 and TRBJ2-7; possible D gene TRBD2, 5 bases. The CDR3 totals 13 residues. V was trimmed by 0 bases and J by 3 bases, leaving 7 bases between them. The V gene's germline CDR1 is SGHRS and CDR2 YFSETQ. DNA for the CDR3: TGCGCCAGCAGCTTGGCCGAGGGCTACGAGCAGTACTTC. It translates to CASSLAEGYEQYF. The variable domain in full, with the rest retrieved from reference TRBV5-1 and TRBJ2-7, is KAGVTQTPRYLIKTRGQQVTLSCSPISGHRSVSWYQQTPGQGLQFLFEYFSETQRNKGNFPGRFSGRQFSNSRSEMNVSTLELGDSALYLCASSLAEGYEQYFGPGTRLTVT.

This chain joins TRBV19 and TRBJ2-2; TRBD2 might be the D (6 bases). With 6 bases removed from V and 7 bases from J, the gap between germline ends came to 21 bases. This CDR3 is built from 16 residues. Germline CDR1 and CDR2: LNHDA and SQIVND (reference sequence). CDR3: CASRISGTGSGGELFF. The CDR3 DNA reads TGTGCCAGTAGGATATCCGGGACTGGTTCGGGCGGGGAGCTGTTTTTT.

The chain couples TRBV7-9 to TRBJ2-3; possible D gene TRBD2, 6 bases. This CDR3 is 15 amino acids long. Between the trimmed V and J ends, which lost 1 base and 5 bases, there was a span of 13 bases. Germline V CDR1 and CDR2: SEHNR, FQNEAQ (reference sequence). The CDR3 coding sequence is TGTGCCAGCAGCTTAGGTCGCGGGCGGGGAGATACGCAGTATTTT. This sequence encodes CASSLGRGRGDTQYF.

The genes are TRBV5-5 and TRBJ2-2; 12 nucleotides align to TRBD2. This CDR3 has 17 residues. Germline CDR1 is SGHKS and CDR2 is YYEKEE (reference sequence). Trimming cost V 3 bases and J 6 bases; bases outside gene matches: 9. The CDR3: CASSWNPTSGRSGELFF. As DNA, the CDR3 is TGTGCCAGCAGCTGGAACCCCACTAGCGGGAGGTCCGGGGAGCTGTTTTTT.

V and J are TRBV2 and TRBJ2-7; D might be TRBD1 (6 bases). CDR1 and CDR2 from the germline V gene are SNHLY and FYNNEI. The CDR3 length is 13 residues. V gave up 7 bases and J gave up 2 bases, with 12 bases separating them. This CDR3 is CASKSAGAYEQYF. The CDR3 bases are TGTGCCAGCAAATCCGCAGGGGCCTACGAGCAGTACTTC.

The chain recombines TRBV30 with TRBJ2-1; D gene uncertain. This CDR3 contains 12 residues. The V end lost 2 bases, the J end lost 4 bases, and 6 bases lay between the germline ends. The V gene's germline CDR1 is GTSNPN and CDR2 SVGIG (reference sequence). CDR3 sequence (DNA): TGTGCCTGGAGTAGCGCGTACAATGAGCAGTTCTTC. Its protein is CAWSSAYNEQFF.

This clone was counted between two and nine times. The chain joins TRBV11-2 to TRBJ2-7, with TRBD1 as a possible D gene (5 bases). Trimming pared 0 bases from V and 1 base from J, leaving 7 bases between. The V gene's germline CDR1 is SGHAT and CDR2 FQNNGV. The CDR3 sequence is 14 residues long. In DNA, the CDR3 is TGTGCCAGCAGCTTAGACGCAGGGTCCTACGAGCAGTACTTC. This encodes CASSLDAGSYEQYF.

The chain is built from TRBV28 and TRBJ2-3; the D gene is possibly TRBD2 (5 bases). V was trimmed by 1 base and J by 1 base, leaving 15 bases between them. In germline, CDR1 is MDHEN, CDR2 SYDVKM. CDR3 length: 17 residues. The CDR3 DNA follows: TGTGCCAGCAGTTTATCCCCGCGACTATTTGGCACAGATACGCAGTATTTT. Protein product: CASSLSPRLFGTDTQYF. The entire variable domain, with the rest obtained from reference TRBV28 and TRBJ2-3, is as follows: DVKVTQSSRYLVKRTGEKVFLECVQDMDHENMFWYRQDPGLGLRLIYFSYDVKMKEKGDIPEGYSVSREKKERFSLILESASTNQTSMYLCASSLSPRLFGTDTQYFGPGTRLTVL.

The V call is TRBV11-2, the J call TRBJ2-5; 11 bases line up with TRBD2. V gave up 5 bases and J gave up 2 bases; unmatched junction bases: 7. CDR3 length: 16 residues. The germline gives CDR1 SGHAT, CDR2 FQNNGV. This CDR3 is CASSTWTSGQQETQYF. The CDR3 DNA reads as TGTGCCAGCAGCACCTGGACTAGCGGGCAACAAGAGACCCAGTACTTC.

This clone has a single count. V is TRBV4-1 and J is TRBJ1-5; D is undetermined. Trimming stripped 4 bases from V and 2 bases from J, with 15 bases between. The germline CDR1 and CDR2 sequences are MGHRA and YSYEKL. The CDR3 runs to 16 residues. CDR3 protein: CASSPGRFWGNQPQHF. The CDR3 nucleotides are TGCGCCAGCAGCCCGGGGAGATTTTGGGGCAATCAGCCCCAGCATTTT.

The chain recombines TRBV25-1 with TRBJ1-2; D call uncertain. Germline assignment: CDR1 MGHDK and CDR2 SYGVNS. Trimming took off 6 bases at V and 8 bases at J, with 7 bases between the two ends. CDR3 length equals 10 residues. The CDR3 spells CASRTDGYTF. CDR3 DNA sequence: TGTGCCAGCAGAACAGACGGCTACACCTTC.

The rearrangement links TRBV6-6 to TRBJ2-7; D call uncertain. V shed 6 bases and J shed 5 bases, with 17 bases lying between them. Germline lookup yields CDR1 MNHNY and CDR2 SVGAGI (reference sequence). The CDR3 runs to 14 residues. CDR3 loop: CASRSLQETDEQYF. The CDR3 DNA sequence: TGTGCCAGCAGGAGCCTCCAAGAAACGGACGAGCAGTACTTC.

The chain links TRBV25-1 to TRBJ1-6, with a weak D call TRBD1 (6 bases). This CDR3 is 16 amino acids long. The V end lost 3 bases, the J end lost 5 bases, and 14 bases lay between the germline ends. CDR1 and CDR2 (germline): MGHDK, SYGVNS. CDR3 region: CASSDGGTFDNSPLHF. The CDR3, as DNA: TGTGCCAGCAGTGATGGTGGGACATTCGATAATTCACCCCTCCACTTT.

The chain recombines TRBV6-6 with TRBJ2-7, with 9 bases lining up with TRBD1. V lost 2 bases, J lost 5 bases, and 4 bases stayed unmatched. Germline CDR1 MNHNY, CDR2 SVGAGI (reference sequence). The CDR3 runs 14 residues. CDR3 sequence reads: CASSYTGGRDEQYF. The CDR3 DNA follows: TGTGCCAGCAGTTACACAGGGGGCAGAGACGAGCAGTACTTC.

The chain recombines TRBV10-3 with TRBJ1-4; D is ambiguous. This CDR3 spans 14 amino acids. V shed 2 bases and J shed 8 bases, with 12 bases lying between them. CDR1 and CDR2 from the germline V gene are ENHRY and SYGVKD. The CDR3 DNA reads as TGTGCCATCAGTGAGGCGGAGGGAATCGAAAAACTGTTTTTT. Protein sequence: CAISEAEGIEKLFF.

The table lists this clone with a count of one. V usage is TRBV9 and J usage is TRBJ1-2, with D perhaps TRBD1 (6 bases). The CDR3 runs 15 residues. Trimming pared 0 bases from V and 4 bases from J, leaving 13 bases between. The germline V gene encodes CDR1 SGDLS and CDR2 YYNGEE. CDR3 residues: CASSVGPGVGYGYTF. The DNA of the CDR3 is TGTGCCAGCAGCGTAGGGCCAGGGGTGGGCTATGGCTACACCTTC.

V is TRBV10-3 and J is TRBJ2-3, with TRBD2 as a possible D gene (5 bases). The germline CDR1 and CDR2 sequences are ENHRY and SYGVKD. V lost 2 bases to trimming and J lost 2 bases, with 14 bases between them. This CDR3 contains 16 residues. This chain's CDR3 is CAISERKSEDTDTQYF. The CDR3 nucleotides read TGTGCCATCAGTGAGAGGAAGTCGGAGGACACAGATACGCAGTATTTT.

This clone was detected once. The V call is TRBV6-6, the J call TRBJ2-7, with D tentatively TRBD2 (5 bases). V was clipped by 2 bases and J by 4 bases, with 12 bases between them. CDR3 length: 14 residues. Per the germline V gene, CDR1 is MNHNY and CDR2 is SVGAGI (reference sequence). The DNA for the CDR3 is TGTGCCAGCAGTTACCTTCCGGGGATATACGAGCAGTACTTC. This encodes CASSYLPGIYEQYF.

A single count supports this clone. The rearrangement links TRBV19 to TRBJ1-5; D may be TRBD1 (6 bases). The CDR3 is 16 amino acids. Per germline, CDR1 LNHDA and CDR2 SQIVND (reference sequence). V lost 8 bases, J lost 0 bases, and 17 bases lay in between. The CDR3 region has the DNA TGTGCCAGTCTGGGGGGGGGCGATTATAGCAATCAGCCCCAGCATTTT. Protein: CASLGGGDYSNQPQHF.